A selection of T cell receptor beta chains follows, all from one sample in a study of chemoradiotherapy in HPV16-positive cancers. Sequencing was performed with immunoSEQ multiplex PCR; in TCRdb, only in-frame clones are kept and a portion is missing. The sample yields approximately 38,000 clones, 80% seen once. The starting material was blood, obtained from a patient who underwent chemoradiotherapy. Source of these receptors: a human donor with HPV-associated anogenital cancer. Both conserved end residues are part of each CDR3. The D gene is left open where the match is weak. Not every row has a clone size; where given, it reads once, few, many or a size class.

CDR3: CASSLIGGPLHF
DNA: TGTGCCAGCAGCTTAATTGGGGGACCCCTCCACTTT
D: -
size: -
J: TRBJ1-6
V: TRBV7-3

CDR3: CASGIGTGGSPLHF
DNA: TGTGCCAGCGGAATAGGGACAGGAGGGTCACCCCTCCACTTT
D: TRBD1
size: -
J: TRBJ1-6
V: TRBV6-6

CDR3: CASSPHRGYGYTF
DNA: TGTGCCAGCAGTCCTCACAGGGGGTATGGCTACACCTTC
D: TRBD1
size: -
J: TRBJ1-2
V: TRBV6-5

CDR3: CASSLEPYTGELFF
DNA: TGCGCCAGCAGCTTGGAGCCGTACACCGGGGAGCTGTTTTTT
D: -
size: -
J: TRBJ2-2
V: TRBV5-1

CDR3: CAISERLTIYF
DNA: TGTGCCATCAGTGAAAGATTGACCATATATTTT
D: -
size: -
J: TRBJ1-3
V: TRBV10-3

CDR3: CASSHRTGLLGSPLHF
DNA: TGTGCCAGTAGTCACCGAACAGGATTACTCGGTTCACCCCTCCACTTT
D: -
size: -
J: TRBJ1-6
V: TRBV19

CDR3: CASSTTGENTEAFF
DNA: TGTGCCAGCAGCACGACAGGAGAGAACACTGAAGCTTTCTTT
D: -
size: -
J: TRBJ1-1
V: TRBV7-9

CDR3: CASRYRVFGTQYF
DNA: TGTGCCAGCAGATACAGGGTTTTCGGGACCCAGTACTTC
D: -
size: -
J: TRBJ2-5
V: TRBV27

CDR3: CASSPRGAGVNTGELFF
DNA: TGTGCCAGCAGCCCGAGGGGAGCGGGGGTGAACACCGGGGAGCTGTTTTTT
D: TRBD2
size: once
J: TRBJ2-2
V: TRBV9

CDR3: CSTREAGFPEQFF
DNA: TGCAGCACAAGGGAGGCCGGGTTTCCTGAGCAGTTCTTC
D: -
size: -
J: TRBJ2-1
V: TRBV29-1

CDR3: CASSPVDFRGYTF
DNA: TGTGCCAGCAGCCCGGTAGATTTTCGGGGCTACACCTTC
D: -
size: -
J: TRBJ1-2
V: TRBV7-2

CDR3: CASRGRPSYGYTF
DNA: TGTGCCAGTAGGGGAAGACCGTCCTATGGCTACACCTTC
D: -
size: -
J: TRBJ1-2
V: TRBV19

CDR3: CAWSEGGLGYEQYF
DNA: TGTGCCTGGAGTGAGGGCGGGCTTGGATACGAGCAGTACTTC
D: -
size: few
J: TRBJ2-7
V: TRBV30

CDR3: CAYKVQKTQYF
DNA: TGTGCCTACAAGGTCCAAAAGACCCAGTACTTC
D: -
size: -
J: TRBJ2-5
V: TRBV30

CDR3: CASSEALRRERYEEYF
DNA: TGTGCCAGCAGTGAAGCGCTTCGCAGGGAAAGATACGAGGAGTATTTT
D: -
size: once
J: TRBJ2-3
V: TRBV6-1

CDR3: CVSSLGDQGARKLFF
DNA: TGTGTCAGCAGCTTAGGAGACCAGGGGGCGAGGAAACTGTTTTTT
D: TRBD1
size: -
J: TRBJ1-4
V: TRBV7-8

CDR3: CATSRGGAQETQYF
DNA: TGTGCCACCAGCAGAGGTGGTGCGCAAGAGACCCAGTACTTC
D: -
size: once
J: TRBJ2-5
V: TRBV15

CDR3: CASSSGNTQYF
DNA: TGTGCCAGCAGCTCGGGGAATACGCAGTATTTT
D: -
size: -
J: TRBJ2-3
V: TRBV5-6

CDR3: CASSSGGASETQYF
DNA: TGCGCCAGCAGTAGCGGGGGGGCTTCAGAGACCCAGTACTTC
D: TRBD2
size: -
J: TRBJ2-5
V: TRBV5-1

CDR3: CASSAFYDSGANVLTF
DNA: TGTGCCAGCAGCGCCTTCTATGACTCTGGGGCCAACGTCCTGACTTTC
D: -
size: -
J: TRBJ2-6
V: TRBV9

CDR3: CASSLARAGGSLLYGYTF
DNA: TGTGCCAGCAGCTTAGCTAGGGCAGGGGGCTCCCTGCTCTATGGCTACACCTTC
D: TRBD1
size: few
J: TRBJ1-2
V: TRBV7-8

CDR3: CAISGDRGGTGELFF
DNA: TGTGCCATCAGTGGGGACAGGGGAGGCACCGGGGAGCTGTTTTTT
D: TRBD1
size: once
J: TRBJ2-2
V: TRBV10-3

CDR3: CASSGVGTEAFF
DNA: TGTGCCAGCAGCGGTGTAGGGACGGAAGCTTTCTTT
D: -
size: few
J: TRBJ1-1
V: TRBV5-4

CDR3: CASSQWDRSYEQYF
DNA: TGCGCCAGCAGCCAGTGGGACAGATCCTACGAGCAGTACTTC
D: TRBD1
size: -
J: TRBJ2-7
V: TRBV4-1

CDR3: CASSLAPGEGIYEQYF
DNA: TGTGCCAGCAGCTTGGCCCCCGGTGAGGGGATCTACGAGCAGTACTTC
D: -
size: -
J: TRBJ2-7
V: TRBV5-5

CDR3: CASSLQGVANQPQHF
DNA: TGTGCCAGTAGTCTACAGGGGGTCGCCAATCAGCCCCAGCATTTT
D: TRBD1
size: -
J: TRBJ1-5
V: TRBV19

CDR3: CASSAVGGSDTIYF
DNA: TGTGCCAGCAGCGCCGTGGGGGGTTCGGACACCATATATTTT
D: -
size: -
J: TRBJ1-3
V: TRBV9

CDR3: CASSGQGDYEQYF
DNA: TGTGCCAGCAGCGGACAGGGAGACTACGAGCAGTACTTC
D: TRBD1
size: -
J: TRBJ2-7
V: TRBV2

CDR3: CASSLDTEAFF
DNA: TGCGCCAGCAGCTTGGACACTGAAGCTTTCTTT
D: -
size: -
J: TRBJ1-1
V: TRBV5-1

CDR3: CSVWTTNEKLFF
DNA: TGCAGCGTTTGGACAACTAATGAAAAACTGTTTTTT
D: -
size: -
J: TRBJ1-4
V: TRBV29-1

CDR3: CASSPGTGNEKLFF
DNA: TGCGCCAGCAGCCCCGGGACAGGAAATGAAAAACTGTTTTTT
D: TRBD1
size: -
J: TRBJ1-4
V: TRBV5-1

CDR3: CASRGRDRNTDTQYF
DNA: TGTGCCAGCAGGGGGAGGGACAGGAATACAGATACGCAGTATTTT
D: -
size: -
J: TRBJ2-3
V: TRBV6-1

CDR3: CASSRSSDIGPFF
DNA: TGTGCCAGTAGTAGATCGTCAGATATAGGTCCGTTTTTT
D: -
size: -
J: TRBJ2-2
V: TRBV19

CDR3: CASSLVGQGTEAFF
DNA: TGCGCCAGCAGCTTGGTAGGACAGGGCACTGAAGCTTTCTTT
D: TRBD1
size: -
J: TRBJ1-1
V: TRBV5-1